This T cell receptor (beta chain) was sequenced in a study of T cells in Graves' hyperthyroidism and ophthalmopathy. Study as a whole: Blood was drawn when the patient was first diagnosed and still untreated. General observations from the study: Model predictions of ophthalmopathy came a median approximately 6 months before onset.

This CDR3 comprises 15 residues. V lost 8 bases to trimming and J lost 4 bases, with 20 bases between them. CDR1 and CDR2 from the germline V gene are LNHDA and SQIVND (reference sequence). RNA transcripts served as the template for amplifying TCR beta CDR3 regions. The TCR CDR3 first-round RT-PCR relied on the HTBI primer set. Each CDR3 protein is one row after TCRdb ran MiXCR on the multiplex PCR reads. The table includes under 300,000 distinct CDR3 sequences, 22% detected once. This clonotype was counted ten times or more. Its antigen is currently unknown. What was sequenced was blood. The rearrangement links TRBV19 to TRBJ2-5; possibly TRBD2 for D (5 bases). This sequence originates from a man aged 25 to 40 with Graves' ophthalmopathy. The CDR3 loop reads CASQEEARSGETQYF. The CDR3 nucleotides are TGTGCCAGTCAAGAGGAGGCCCGGTCGGGAGAGACCCAGTACTTC. Variable domain in full (rest from reference TRBV19 and TRBJ2-5): DGGITQSPKYLFRKEGQNVTLSCEQNLNHDAMYWYRQDPGQGLRLIYYSQIVNDFQKGDIAEGYSVSREKKESFPLTVTSAQKNPTAFYLCASQEEARSGETQYFGPGTRLLVL.